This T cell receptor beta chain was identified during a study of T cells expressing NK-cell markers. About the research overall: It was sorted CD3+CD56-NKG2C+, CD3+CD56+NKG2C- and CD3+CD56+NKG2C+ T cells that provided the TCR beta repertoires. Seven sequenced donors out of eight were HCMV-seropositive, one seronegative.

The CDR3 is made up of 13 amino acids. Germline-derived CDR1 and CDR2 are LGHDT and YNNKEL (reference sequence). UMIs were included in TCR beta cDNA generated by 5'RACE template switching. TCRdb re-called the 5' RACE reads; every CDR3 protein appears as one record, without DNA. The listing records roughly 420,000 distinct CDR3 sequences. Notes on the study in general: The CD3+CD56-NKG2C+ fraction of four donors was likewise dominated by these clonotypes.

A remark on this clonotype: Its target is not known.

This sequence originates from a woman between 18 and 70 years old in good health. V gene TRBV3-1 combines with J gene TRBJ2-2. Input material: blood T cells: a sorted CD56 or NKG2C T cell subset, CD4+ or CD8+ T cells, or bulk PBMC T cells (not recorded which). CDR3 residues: CASSLLGTGELFF. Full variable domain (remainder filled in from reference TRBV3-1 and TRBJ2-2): DTAVSQTPKYLVTQMGNDKSIKCEQNLGHDTMYWYKQDSKKFLKIMFSYNNKELIINETVPNRFSPKSPDKAHLNLHINSLELGDSAVYFCASSLLGTGELFFGEGSRLTVL.